These 21 T cell receptor beta chains were all obtained from the same sample, sequenced in a study of monozygotic twins with inflammatory bowel disease. TCRdb re-called the 5' RACE reads; every CDR3 protein appears as one record, without DNA. The table counts 440,000 or so distinct CDR3 sequences; 2.4% lies in the top ten. Source material: blood. The receptor source for this set is a human donor with ulcerative colitis or Crohn's disease, or a healthy co-twin of an affected twin (not recorded which).

The chain is built from TRBV19 and TRBJ2-7; checking the TCRdb D call of TRBD1 is not possible without DNA. Germline CDR1 and CDR2: LNHDA and SQIVND (reference sequence). This CDR3 region has 15 residues. The CDR3 spells CASSIGGQVIYEQHF. Full variable domain (outside the CDR3, taken from reference TRBV19 and TRBJ2-7): DGGITQSPKYLFRKEGQNVTLSCEQNLNHDAMYWYRQDPGQGLRLIYYSQIVNDFQKGDIAEGYSVSREKKESFPLTVTSAQKNPTAFYLCASSIGGQVIYEQHFGPGTRLTVT.

This chain links TRBV9 with TRBJ2-3; TCRdb's assignment of TRBD1 cannot be checked, as there is no DNA. Germline CDR1 SGDLS, CDR2 YYNGEE. The CDR3 consists of 14 residues. The CDR3 protein is CASSVLGGQDTQYF.

The genes are TRBV4-3 and TRBJ2-3; no DNA is available, so the TRBD1 call from TCRdb remains unchecked. Germline CDR1 LGHNA, CDR2 YSLEER. This CDR3 contains 18 residues. This chain's CDR3 is CASSQDLQGQPARDTQYF.

The chain has TRBV30 and TRBJ1-6. The germline gives CDR1 GTSNPN, CDR2 SVGIG (reference sequence). The CDR3 spans 15 residues. The CDR3 reads CAWRPVGSYNSPLHF. The full variable domain, with the rest looked up from reference TRBV30 and TRBJ1-6, is SQTIHQWPATLVQPVGSPLSLECTVEGTSNPNLYWYRQAAGRGLQLLFYSVGIGQISSEVPQNLSASRPQDRQFILSSKKLLLSDSGFYLCAWRPVGSYNSPLHFGNGTRLTVT.

The V call is TRBV30, the J call TRBJ2-4. This CDR3 contains 14 residues. Germline CDR1 and CDR2: GTSNPN and SVGIG (reference sequence). CDR3 region: CAWMSQAVVDIQYF.

J is TRBJ2-5 and V is TRBV2; the TCRdb D gene call, TRBD1, has no DNA to confirm it. Per germline, CDR1 SNHLY and CDR2 FYNNEI. The CDR3 runs to 15 residues. The CDR3 is CASSGRQNHQETQYF.

CDR3 sequence reads: CASSDSLAGGPEQFF. V gene TRBV7-6 combines with J gene TRBJ2-1; TCRdb's D call, TRBD2, is unchecked because there is no DNA. CDR3 length: 15 residues. Germline values: CDR1 SGHVS, CDR2 FNYEAQ.

The CDR3 here is CASSGNSPDSPLHF. V gene TRBV7-9 combines with J gene TRBJ1-6. The CDR3 totals 14 residues. CDR1 SEHNR and CDR2 FQNEAQ come from the germline V gene (reference sequence).

The V and J genes are TRBV5-1 and TRBJ2-1; the D call from TCRdb, TRBD1, cannot be confirmed without DNA. CDR3 length: 14 amino acids. Germline values: CDR1 SGHRS, CDR2 YFSETQ. The CDR3 sequence: CASSLGTVNNEQFF.

The chain uses TRBV10-3 and TRBJ1-2; TCRdb lists TRBD1, though no DNA is available to test this call. The germline CDR1 and CDR2 sequences are ENHRY and SYGVKD. The CDR3 sequence is 12 residues long. The CDR3: CATGGGLTGYTF.

The gene calls are TRBV5-4 and TRBJ2-5; TCRdb lists TRBD1, though no DNA is available to test this call. There are 15 residues in the CDR3. The V gene's germline CDR1 is SGHNT and CDR2 YYREEE (reference sequence). This CDR3 reads CASSPTRGRQETQYF. Combining the CDR3 with reference TRBV5-4 and TRBJ2-5 gives the whole variable domain ETGVTQSPTHLIKTRGQQVTLRCSSQSGHNTVSWYQQALGQGPQFIFQYYREEENGRGNFPPRFSGLQFPNYSSELNVNALELDDSALYLCASSPTRGRQETQYFGPGTRLLVL.

V gene TRBV7-9 combines with J gene TRBJ2-7; with no DNA, the TCRdb D assignment of TRBD1 cannot be verified. Looked up from germline, CDR1 is SEHNR and CDR2 is FQNEAQ (reference sequence). CDR3 length equals 17 residues. CDR3 sequence: CASSLALRTGHIYEQYF.

The chain uses TRBV7-9 and TRBJ2-3; with no DNA, the TCRdb D assignment of TRBD1 cannot be verified. The length of the CDR3 is 17 residues. Per germline, CDR1 SEHNR and CDR2 FQNEAQ (reference sequence). CDR3 loop: CASRFQGALTPVDTQYF. The entire variable domain, with the rest obtained from reference TRBV7-9 and TRBJ2-3, is as follows: DTGVSQNPRHKITKRGQNVTFRCDPISEHNRLYWYRQTLGQGPEFLTYFQNEAQLEKSRLLSDRFSAERPKGSFSTLEIQRTEQGDSAMYLCASRFQGALTPVDTQYFGPGTRLTVL.

CDR3 sequence reads: CASSLVFGGASSYEQYF. This sequence joins TRBV7-2 and TRBJ2-7; TCRdb's D call of TRBD1 is untestable without DNA. The CDR3 is 17 residues long. Germline lookup yields CDR1 SGHTA and CDR2 FQGNSA.

This chain connects TRBV30 to TRBJ2-3; TCRdb proposes TRBD2, but this gene call is untestable without DNA. CDR3 length equals 14 residues. Per germline, CDR1 GTSNPN and CDR2 SVGIG (reference sequence). The CDR3 reads CVWRNSGSTDTQYF.

V is TRBV5-4 and J is TRBJ1-1; lacking DNA, the TRBD1 call made by TCRdb goes unchecked. Looked up from germline, CDR1 is SGHNT and CDR2 is YYREEE (reference sequence). The CDR3 contains 16 residues. The CDR3 region is CASTSQGSIGKTEAFF.

This chain connects TRBV6-5 to TRBJ1-6. The germline CDR1 and CDR2 sequences are MNHEY and SVGAGI. This CDR3 contains 13 residues. The CDR3 sequence: CASSPRTGSPLHF.

The gene calls are TRBV6-5 and TRBJ2-7; the TRBD1 assignment by TCRdb is unverifiable without DNA. The CDR3 has 16 amino acids. Germline lookup yields CDR1 MNHEY and CDR2 SVGAGI. The CDR3 protein is CASSYFGGTTFYEQYF.

The CDR3 reads CASSEFGKSGNTIYF. The chain joins TRBV25-1 to TRBJ1-3; TCRdb designates TRBD1, a call that cannot be tested without DNA. This CDR3 region has 15 residues. Germline-derived CDR1 and CDR2 are MGHDK and SYGVNS.

The CDR3: CAWSVVAGVAGELFF. V usage is TRBV30 and J usage is TRBJ2-2; the TCRdb D gene call, TRBD2, has no DNA to confirm it. Looked up from germline, CDR1 is GTSNPN and CDR2 is SVGIG (reference sequence). The CDR3 contains 15 residues. The variable domain in full, completed from reference TRBV30 and TRBJ2-2, reads SQTIHQWPATLVQPVGSPLSLECTVEGTSNPNLYWYRQAAGRGLQLLFYSVGIGQISSEVPQNLSASRPQDRQFILSSKKLLLSDSGFYLCAWSVVAGVAGELFFGEGSRLTVL.

The chain is built from TRBV11-2 and TRBJ1-5; lacking DNA, the TRBD1 call made by TCRdb goes unchecked. The CDR3 has 18 amino acids. The germline V gene has CDR1 SGHAT and CDR2 FQNNGV. This CDR3 is CASNSPGDSDYSNQPQHF. Variable domain in full (rest from reference TRBV11-2 and TRBJ1-5): EAGVAQSPRYKIIEKRQSVAFWCNPISGHATLYWYQQILGQGPKLLIQFQNNGVVDDSQLPKDRFSAERLKGVDSTLKIQPAKLEDSAVYLCASNSPGDSDYSNQPQHFGDGTRLSIL.